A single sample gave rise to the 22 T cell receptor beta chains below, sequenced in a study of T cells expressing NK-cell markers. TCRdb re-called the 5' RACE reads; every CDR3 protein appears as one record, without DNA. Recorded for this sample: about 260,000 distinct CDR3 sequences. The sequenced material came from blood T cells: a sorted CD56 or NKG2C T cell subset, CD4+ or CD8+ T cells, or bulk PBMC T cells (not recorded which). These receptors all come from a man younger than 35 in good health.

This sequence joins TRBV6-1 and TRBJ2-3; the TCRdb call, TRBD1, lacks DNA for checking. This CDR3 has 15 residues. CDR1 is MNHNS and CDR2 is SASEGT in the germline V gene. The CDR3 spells CASRNRDSLTDTQYF.

CDR3 protein: CASSVVGEGNEQFF. The rearrangement joins TRBV9 to TRBJ2-1; with no DNA, the TCRdb D assignment of TRBD1 cannot be verified. Germline CDR1 and CDR2: SGDLS and YYNGEE. The CDR3 spans 14 residues.

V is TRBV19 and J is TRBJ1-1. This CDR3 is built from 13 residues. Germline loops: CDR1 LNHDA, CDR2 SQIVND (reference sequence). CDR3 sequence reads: CASSVGGNTEAFF.

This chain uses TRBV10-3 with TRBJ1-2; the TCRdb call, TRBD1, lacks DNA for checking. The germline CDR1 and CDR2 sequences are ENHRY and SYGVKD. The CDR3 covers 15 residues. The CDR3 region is CAIRDDRGEVYGYTF.

CDR3 residues: CASSQDSPAGKIGNEQFF. The V gene is TRBV4-2, the J gene TRBJ2-1; the D call of TRBD2 rests on TCRdb alone, since no DNA is present to check it. The CDR3 totals 18 residues. Germline lookup yields CDR1 LGHNA and CDR2 YNFKEQ.

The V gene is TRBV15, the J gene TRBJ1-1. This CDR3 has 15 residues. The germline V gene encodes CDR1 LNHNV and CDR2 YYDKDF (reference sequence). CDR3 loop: CATSREAALNTEAFF.

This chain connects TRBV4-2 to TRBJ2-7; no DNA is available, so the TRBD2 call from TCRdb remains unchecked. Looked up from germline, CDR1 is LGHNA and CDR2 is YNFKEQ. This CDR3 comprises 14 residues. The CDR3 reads CASSQERDTYEQYF.

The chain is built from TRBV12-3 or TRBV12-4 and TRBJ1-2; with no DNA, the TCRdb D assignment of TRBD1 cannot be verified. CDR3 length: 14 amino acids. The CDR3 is CASSLYAGLYGYTF.

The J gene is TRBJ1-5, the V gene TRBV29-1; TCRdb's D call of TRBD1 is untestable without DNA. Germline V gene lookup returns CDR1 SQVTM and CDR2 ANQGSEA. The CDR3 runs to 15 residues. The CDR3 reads CSALIGGGSNQPQHF.

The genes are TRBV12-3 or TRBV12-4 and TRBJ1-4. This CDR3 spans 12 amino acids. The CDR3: CASRLVGEKLFF.

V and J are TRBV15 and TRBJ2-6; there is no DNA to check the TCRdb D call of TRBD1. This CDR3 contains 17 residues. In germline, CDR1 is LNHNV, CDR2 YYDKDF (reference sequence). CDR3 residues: CATSRVSGLSGANVLTF. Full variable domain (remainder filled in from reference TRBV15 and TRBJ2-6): DAMVIQNPRYQVTQFGKPVTLSCSQTLNHNVMYWYQQKSSQAPKLLFHYYDKDFNNEADTPDNFQSRRPNTSFCFLDIRSPGLGDTAMYLCATSRVSGLSGANVLTFGAGSRLTVL.

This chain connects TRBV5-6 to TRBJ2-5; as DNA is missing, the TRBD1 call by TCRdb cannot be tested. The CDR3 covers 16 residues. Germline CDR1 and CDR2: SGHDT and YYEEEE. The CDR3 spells CASSLRAVVVQETQYF. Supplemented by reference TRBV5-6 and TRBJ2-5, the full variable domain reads DAGVTQSPTHLIKTRGQQVTLRCSPKSGHDTVSWYQQALGQGPQFIFQYYEEEERQRGNFPDRFSGHQFPNYSSELNVNALLLGDSALYLCASSLRAVVVQETQYFGPGTRLLVL.

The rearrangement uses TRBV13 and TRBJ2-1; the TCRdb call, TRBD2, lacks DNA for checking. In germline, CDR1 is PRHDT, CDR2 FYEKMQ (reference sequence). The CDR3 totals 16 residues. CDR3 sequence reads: CASSLVKLAGIDEQFF.

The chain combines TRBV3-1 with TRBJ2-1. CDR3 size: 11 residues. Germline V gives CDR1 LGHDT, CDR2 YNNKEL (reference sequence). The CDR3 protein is CASSQQESQFF.

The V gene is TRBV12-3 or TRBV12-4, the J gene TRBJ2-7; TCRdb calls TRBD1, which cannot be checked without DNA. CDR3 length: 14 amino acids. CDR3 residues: CASRGRQPAYEQYF.

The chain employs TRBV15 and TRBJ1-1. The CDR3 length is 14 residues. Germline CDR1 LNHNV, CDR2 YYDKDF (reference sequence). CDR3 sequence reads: CATSRDFGNTEAFF.

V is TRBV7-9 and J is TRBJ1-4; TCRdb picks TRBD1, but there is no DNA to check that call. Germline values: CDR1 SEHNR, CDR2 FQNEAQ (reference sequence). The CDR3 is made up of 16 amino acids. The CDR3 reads CASSSGTGETNEKLFF. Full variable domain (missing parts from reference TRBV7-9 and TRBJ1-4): DTGVSQNPRHKITKRGQNVTFRCDPISEHNRLYWYRQTLGQGPEFLTYFQNEAQLEKSRLLSDRFSAERPKGSFSTLEIQRTEQGDSAMYLCASSSGTGETNEKLFFGSGTQLSVL.

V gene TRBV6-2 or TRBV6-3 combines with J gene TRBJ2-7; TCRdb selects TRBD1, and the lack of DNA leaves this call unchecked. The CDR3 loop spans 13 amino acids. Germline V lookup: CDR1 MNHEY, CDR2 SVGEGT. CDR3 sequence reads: CASSSGGHGEQYF.

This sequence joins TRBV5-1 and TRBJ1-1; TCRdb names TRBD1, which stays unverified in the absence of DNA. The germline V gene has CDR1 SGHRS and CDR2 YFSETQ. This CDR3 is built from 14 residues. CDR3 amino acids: CASSAVGQTSEAFF.

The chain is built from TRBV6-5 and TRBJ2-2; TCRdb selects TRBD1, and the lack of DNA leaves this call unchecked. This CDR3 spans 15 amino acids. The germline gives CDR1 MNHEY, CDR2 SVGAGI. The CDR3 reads CASSYSQTVAGELFF.

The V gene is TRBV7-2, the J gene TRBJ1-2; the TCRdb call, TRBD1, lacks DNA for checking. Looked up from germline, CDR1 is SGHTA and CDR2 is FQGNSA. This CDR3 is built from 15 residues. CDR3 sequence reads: CASSLVQGDLGGYTF.

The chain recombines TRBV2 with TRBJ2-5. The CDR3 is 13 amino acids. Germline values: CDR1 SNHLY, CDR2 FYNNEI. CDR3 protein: CASMGTGQETQYF.